A single T cell receptor beta chain is shown here with its context. Sequencing used immunoSEQ multiplex PCR; TCRdb keeps in-frame clones, though not all of them. The sample shows tens of thousands of clones, approximately 96% of them seen only once. This sample is part of a study of technical replicates of blood from a few donors. V was pared by 5 bases and J by 2 bases, with 6 bases between. The CDR3 has 12 amino acids. The germline gives CDR1 MNHEY, CDR2 SVGAGI. The sequenced sample consisted of T cells isolated from PBMCs. This chain connects TRBV6-5 to TRBJ1-2; D is uncertain. This clonotype was obtained from a human donor in good health. CDR3 protein: CASSQRNYGYTF. In DNA, the CDR3 is TGTGCCAGCAGTCAGCGGAACTATGGCTACACCTTC.